This T cell receptor (beta chain) was documented in a study of T cells expressing NK-cell markers. TCRdb reanalyzed the 5' RACE reads and collapses them to one entry per CDR3 protein, without DNA. The sample has roughly 430,000 distinct CDR3 sequences; the top ten hold 7.3%. Germline values: CDR1 LNHDA, CDR2 SQIVND (reference sequence). The CDR3 is made up of 12 amino acids. This TCR derives from a woman between 18 and 75 years old in good health. The chain combines TRBV19 with TRBJ2-3. Specimen: blood T cells: a sorted CD56 or NKG2C T cell subset, CD4+ or CD8+ T cells, or bulk PBMC T cells (not recorded which). This CDR3 reads CASSLHEDTQYF.